These 11 T cell receptor beta chains share one sample of origin, sequenced in a study of T cell changes during pregnancy in multiple sclerosis. Method: immunoSEQ multiplex PCR; TCRdb's copy keeps in-frame clones and lacks some. The sample holds 20,000 to 25,000 clones, approximately 90% seen once. The material sequenced was CD4+ T cells from peripheral blood mononuclear cells, taken in the third trimester of pregnancy. The receptors shown here come from a female donor with multiple sclerosis, enrolled in a pregnancy study.

The chain has TRBV19 and TRBJ2-7; perhaps TRBD1 as D (6 bases). The CDR3 is 15 amino acids. Trimming took off 3 bases at V and 3 bases at J, with 15 bases between the two ends. CDR1 is LNHDA and CDR2 is SQIVND in the germline V gene (reference sequence). Written as DNA, the CDR3 is TGTGCCAGTAGTATGTTCGGACAGACATACTACGAGCAGTACTTC. Translated, it gives CASSMFGQTYYEQYF. Complete variable domain (other parts from reference TRBV19 and TRBJ2-7): DGGITQSPKYLFRKEGQNVTLSCEQNLNHDAMYWYRQDPGQGLRLIYYSQIVNDFQKGDIAEGYSVSREKKESFPLTVTSAQKNPTAFYLCASSMFGQTYYEQYFGPGTRLTVT.

The rearrangement uses TRBV9 and TRBJ1-2, with 10 bases matching TRBD1. The V and J ends lost 0 bases and 1 base, in that order; junction bases with no gene match: 6. Germline CDR1 is SGDLS and CDR2 is YYNGEE. This CDR3 is 17 amino acids long. The CDR3 protein is CASSVDLWTGGNYGYTF. As DNA, the CDR3 is TGTGCCAGCAGCGTAGATCTTTGGACAGGGGGTAACTATGGCTACACCTTC.

CDR3 coding DNA: TGTGCCAGCAGCCGTCGCCCCCTACGGTTTGGCTACACCTTC. It encodes CASSRRPLRFGYTF. The J gene is TRBJ1-2, the V gene TRBV28, with unresolved D. The CDR3 runs 14 residues. V lost 6 bases, J lost 7 bases, and 18 bases lay in between. Per germline, CDR1 MDHEN and CDR2 SYDVKM.

The V gene is TRBV5-1, the J gene TRBJ2-7, with TRBD1 matching over 8 bases. V was clipped by 4 bases and J by 3 bases; unmatched bases: 3. From germline, CDR1 is SGHRS and CDR2 YFSETQ. The CDR3 loop spans 13 amino acids. CDR3 DNA: TGCGCCAGCAGCGGGGGGACAGGCTACGAGCAGTACTTC. This codes for CASSGGTGYEQYF.

The chain uses TRBV4-3 and TRBJ2-1; D might be TRBD1 (5 bases). Deletions cut 0 bases from V and 7 bases from J, with 16 bases between. The CDR3 contains 16 residues. Germline CDR1 LGHNA, CDR2 YSLEER. In DNA form, the CDR3 reads TGCGCCAGCAGCCAAGACGCCAGCGCATCAGGGAATGAGCAGTTCTTC. Its protein product is CASSQDASASGNEQFF.

This sequence joins TRBV4-3 and TRBJ1-2; 9 bases align to TRBD1. In germline, CDR1 is LGHNA, CDR2 YSLEER. V shed 0 bases, J shed 8 bases, and the junction held 16 bases outside the gene matches. The CDR3 extends over 18 amino acids. CDR3 nucleotides: TGCGCCAGCAGCCAAGAGGGGACCGGGACAGGGTCGATCTACGGCTACACCTTC. Encoded protein: CASSQEGTGTGSIYGYTF.

This chain joins TRBV5-1 and TRBJ1-5; a weak D match, TRBD1 (5 bases). From germline, CDR1 is SGHRS and CDR2 YFSETQ. The length of the CDR3 is 15 residues. Between the trimmed V and J ends, which lost 4 bases and 5 bases, there was a span of 16 bases. The CDR3 reads CASSRDGEGYQPQHF. In DNA, the CDR3 is TGCGCCAGCAGCAGGGACGGGGAGGGTTATCAGCCCCAGCATTTT.

This clone was detected only once. The gene calls are TRBV9 and TRBJ1-3, with D possibly matching TRBD1 (5 bases). Germline V gene data show CDR1 as SGDLS and CDR2 as YYNGEE. The CDR3 extends over 17 amino acids. V was clipped by 0 bases and J by 3 bases, with 16 bases between them. The CDR3 DNA sequence: TGTGCCAGCAGCGTAGAATCAGGGTCCATGTTTGGAAACACCATATATTTT. It specifies CASSVESGSMFGNTIYF.

Here the CDR3 DNA reads TGTGCCAGCAGCCTCGTGGGGGCGGGCGGCTATGGCTACACCTTC. Protein: CASSLVGAGGYGYTF. V and J are TRBV28 and TRBJ1-2; D might be TRBD1 (6 bases). The CDR3 loop spans 15 amino acids. CDR1 is MDHEN and CDR2 is SYDVKM in the germline V gene. The V gene lost 6 bases and the J gene lost 4 bases, with 18 bases spanning the gap.

The rearrangement uses TRBV18 and TRBJ2-2; possibly TRBD2 for D (7 bases). Trimming removed 1 base at V and 4 bases at J, with 10 bases between. The CDR3 runs 15 residues. Germline V gene sequence: CDR1 KGHSH, CDR2 LQKENI. Written as DNA, the CDR3 is TGTGCCAGCTCACCACTTGGGGGGGCCACCGGGGAGCTGTTTTTT. Translated: CASSPLGGATGELFF.

CDR3 amino acids: CASSGSVVGNEKLFF. Here the CDR3 DNA reads TGTGCCAGCAGTGGTTCTGTCGTCGGGAATGAAAAACTGTTTTTT. The V gene is TRBV2, the J gene TRBJ1-4, with D unclear. The CDR3 totals 15 residues. Germline V lookup: CDR1 SNHLY, CDR2 FYNNEI. The V end lost 4 bases, the J end lost 5 bases, and 14 bases lay between the germline ends.